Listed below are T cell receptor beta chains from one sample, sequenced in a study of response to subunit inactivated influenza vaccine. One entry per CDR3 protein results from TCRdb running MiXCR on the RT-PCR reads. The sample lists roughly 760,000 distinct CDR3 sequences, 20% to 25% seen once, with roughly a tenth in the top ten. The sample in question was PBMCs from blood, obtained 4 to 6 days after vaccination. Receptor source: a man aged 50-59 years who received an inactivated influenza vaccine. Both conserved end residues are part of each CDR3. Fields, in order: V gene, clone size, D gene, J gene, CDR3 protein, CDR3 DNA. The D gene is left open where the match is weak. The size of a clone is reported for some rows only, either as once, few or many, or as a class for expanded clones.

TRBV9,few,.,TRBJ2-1,CASSVGGLHNEQFF,TGTGCCAGCAGCGTGGGGGGGCTTCACAATGAGCAGTTCTTC
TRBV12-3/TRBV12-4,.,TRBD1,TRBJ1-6,CASSPGQGSGFPLHF,TGTGCCAGCAGTCCCGGACAGGGGTCTGGATTTCCCCTCCACTTT
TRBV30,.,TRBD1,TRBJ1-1,CAWSRTGGTEAFF,TGTGCCTGGAGCAGGACAGGGGGCACTGAAGCTTTCTTT
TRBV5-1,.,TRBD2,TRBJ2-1,CASSQTSGDNEQFF,TGCGCCAGCAGCCAAACTAGCGGAGACAATGAGCAGTTCTTC
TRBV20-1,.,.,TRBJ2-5,CSATSTTETQYF,TGCAGTGCTACCTCCACAACGGAGACCCAGTACTTC
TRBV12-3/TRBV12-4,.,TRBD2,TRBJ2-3,CASSTTAGGSDTQYF,TGTGCCAGCAGTACCACAGCGGGGGGATCGGATACGCAGTATTTT
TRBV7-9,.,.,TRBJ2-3,CASSLAFRSDTQYF,TGTGCCAGCAGCTTAGCGTTCCGGTCAGATACGCAGTATTTT
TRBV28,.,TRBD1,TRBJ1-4,CASSSGQGGVRTNEKLFF,TGTGCCAGCAGTTCCGGACAGGGAGGGGTTCGAACTAATGAAAAACTGTTTTTT
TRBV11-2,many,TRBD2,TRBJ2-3,CASSLNSGTSGTDTQYF,TGTGCCAGCAGCCTCAACTCGGGGACTAGCGGCACAGATACGCAGTATTTT
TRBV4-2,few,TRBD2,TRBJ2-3,CASSRHRGTSGGGSTDTQYF,TGTGCCAGCAGCCGACACAGGGGGACTAGCGGGGGCGGTAGCACAGATACGCAGTATTTT
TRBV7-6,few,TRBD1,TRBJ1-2,CASSPDRMYGYTF,TGTGCCAGCAGCCCGGACAGGATGTATGGCTACACCTTC
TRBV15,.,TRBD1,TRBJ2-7,CATSRTGQGLYEQYF,TGTGCCACCAGTCGGACGGGACAGGGTCTCTACGAGCAGTACTTC
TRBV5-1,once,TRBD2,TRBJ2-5,CASATGRDGTQYF,TGCGCCAGCGCGACGGGGAGGGACGGGACCCAGTACTTC
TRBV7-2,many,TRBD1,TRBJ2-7,CASSAGTAREQYF,TGTGCCAGCAGCGCAGGGACAGCTCGCGAGCAGTACTTC
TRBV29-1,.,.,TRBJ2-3,CSVEARRAVSTDTQYF,TGCAGCGTTGAAGCCCGCCGAGCAGTAAGCACAGATACGCAGTATTTT
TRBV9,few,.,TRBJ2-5,CASSVGAEGETQYF,TGTGCCAGCAGCGTAGGTGCGGAGGGAGAGACCCAGTACTTC
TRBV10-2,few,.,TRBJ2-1,CASRNYQGRAEQFF,TGCGCCAGCAGGAACTACCAGGGGAGGGCTGAGCAGTTCTTC
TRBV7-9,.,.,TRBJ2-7,CASSSAPTGNSYEQYF,TGTGCCAGCAGCTCCGCCCCGACAGGTAACTCCTACGAGCAGTACTTC
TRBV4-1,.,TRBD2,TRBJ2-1,CASSQGALAGEQFF,TGCGCCAGCAGCCAAGGGGCCCTAGCGGGAGAGCAGTTCTTC
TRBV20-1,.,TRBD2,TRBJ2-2,CSAREASGGNTGELFF,TGCAGTGCTAGAGAGGCTAGCGGGGGGAACACCGGGGAGCTGTTTTTT
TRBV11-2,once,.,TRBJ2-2,CASSLDLVGELFF,TGTGCCAGCAGCTTAGATCTAGTCGGGGAGCTGTTTTTT
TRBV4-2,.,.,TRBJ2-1,CASSQEAGRRQFF,TGTGCCAGCAGCCAAGAGGCCGGGCGGCGTCAGTTCTTC
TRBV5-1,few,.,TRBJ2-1,CASSLGLRTTRMNEQFF,TGCGCCAGCAGCTTGGGGTTGCGAACAACGAGGATGAATGAGCAGTTCTTC
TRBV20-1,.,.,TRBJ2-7,CSATIGHGGHEQYF,TGCAGTGCTACCATCGGGCACGGGGGGCACGAGCAGTACTTC
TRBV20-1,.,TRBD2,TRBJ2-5,CSASWGSGGQETQYF,TGCAGTGCTAGTTGGGGTTCGGGGGGCCAAGAGACCCAGTACTTC